Each of the 15 T cell receptor beta chains below was sequenced from the same sample in a study of T cells in localized non-small cell lung cancer. Some clones are missing from TCRdb's copy, which holds only in-frame ones; the method was immunoSEQ multiplex PCR. This sample has 45,000 to 60,000 clones; around 86% occur once, and the top ten carry 15% to 20%. The sequencing here drew on peripheral blood, taken before any cancer treatment. The receptors here all came from a female donor over 55 with stage II squamous cell lung carcinoma.

The CDR3 DNA is TGTGCCAGCAGCTTGAGACTAGCGGGGCACGAGCAGTACTTC. It encodes CASSLRLAGHEQYF. The V call is TRBV7-2, the J call TRBJ2-7; 11 nucleotides align to TRBD2. Germline V gene data show CDR1 as SGHTA and CDR2 as FQGNSA. The CDR3 is 14 residues long. Losses at the gene ends were 3 bases for V and 5 bases for J; bases not matched to a gene: 3. The variable domain in full, completed from reference TRBV7-2 and TRBJ2-7, reads GAGVSQSPSNKVTEKGKDVELRCDPISGHTALYWYRQSLGQGLEFLIYFQGNSAPDKSGLPSDRFSAERTGGSVSTLTIQRTQQEDSAVYLCASSLRLAGHEQYFGPGTRLTVT.

The chain combines TRBV30 with TRBJ2-2; 11 bases align to TRBD2. The CDR3 covers 15 residues. In germline, CDR1 is GTSNPN, CDR2 SVGIG (reference sequence). Unmatched junction bases numbered 5, after V lost 4 bases and J lost 4 bases. CDR3 loop: CAWTGTSGITGELFF. Written as DNA, the CDR3 is TGTGCCTGGACCGGGACTAGCGGCATCACCGGGGAGCTGTTTTTT.

The chain combines TRBV6-5 with TRBJ1-4; perhaps TRBD1 as D (6 bases). The V gene lost 4 bases and the J gene lost 4 bases, with 16 bases spanning the gap. There are 16 residues in the CDR3. Germline CDR1 and CDR2: MNHEY and SVGAGI. CDR3 residues: CASSLSSGTINEKLFF. The DNA of the CDR3 is TGTGCCAGCAGTTTATCTTCCGGGACAATTAATGAAAAACTGTTTTTT.

In its sample, this clone was seen once. The chain uses TRBV5-1 and TRBJ2-2; 11 bases agree with TRBD2. CDR3 length equals 15 residues. V lost 8 bases, J lost 5 bases, and 8 bases stayed unmatched. Germline V gene data show CDR1 as SGHRS and CDR2 as YFSETQ. CDR3 amino acids: CASLPTSGATGELFF. CDR3 DNA sequence: TGCGCCAGTCTCCCGACTAGCGGGGCTACCGGGGAGCTGTTTTTT.

CDR3 DNA: TGTGCCAGCAGTGAAATCGGCCGGACCCTCACCGGGGAGCTGTTTTTT. It yields the protein CASSEIGRTLTGELFF. This sequence joins TRBV6-1 and TRBJ2-2; D unclear. The CDR3 covers 16 residues. The V end was cut by 2 bases, the J end by 4 bases, with 14 bases between. Germline CDR1 and CDR2: MNHNS and SASEGT.

The V call is TRBV9, the J call TRBJ2-5; unclear D gene. The CDR3 is made up of 15 amino acids. Germline CDR1 SGDLS, CDR2 YYNGEE. The germline V and J ends were trimmed by 4 bases and 2 bases, with 15 bases remaining between them. CDR3 bases: TGTGCCAGCAGCCGTTTGGGATTCCTTCAAGAGACCCAGTACTTC. Translated, it gives CASSRLGFLQETQYF.

The chain links TRBV29-1 to TRBJ2-2; D perhaps matches TRBD1 (6 bases). Germline assignment: CDR1 SQVTM and CDR2 ANQGSEA. Trimming took off 4 bases at V and 0 bases at J, with 12 bases between the two ends. This CDR3 has 15 residues. The CDR3 DNA reads as TGCAGCGTTGTTAAGGGGGTCACGAACACCGGGGAGCTGTTTTTT. Encoded protein: CSVVKGVTNTGELFF.

The chain employs TRBV6-1 and TRBJ1-5; the match to TRBD1 covers 7 bases. Germline V CDR1 and CDR2: MNHNS, SASEGT. V lost 7 bases, J lost 7 bases, and 7 bases stayed unmatched. There are 13 residues in the CDR3. The CDR3 sequence: CASNRQGEQPQHF. DNA for the CDR3: TGTGCCAGCAATAGGCAGGGGGAACAGCCCCAGCATTTT.

This chain connects TRBV6-6 to TRBJ1-1; TRBD1 agrees at 8 bases. This CDR3 has 14 residues. Germline V gene sequence: CDR1 MNHNY, CDR2 SVGAGI (reference sequence). Trimming took 2 bases from V and 7 from J; bases not matched to a gene: 6. The CDR3 loop is CASSYGQGKGEAFF. CDR3 coding DNA: TGTGCCAGCAGTTACGGACAGGGCAAAGGTGAAGCTTTCTTT.

This sequence joins TRBV5-1 and TRBJ2-5; 8 nucleotides line up with TRBD2. CDR1 SGHRS and CDR2 YFSETQ come from the germline V gene. The CDR3 contains 15 residues. V trimming: 4 bases; J trimming: 4 bases; junction bases outside the gene matches: 9. CDR3 protein: CASSGGGGPGETQYF. CDR3 nucleotides: TGCGCCAGCAGCGGGGGCGGGGGGCCAGGAGAGACCCAGTACTTC.

This sequence joins TRBV7-9 and TRBJ1-1; a possible D gene is TRBD1 (5 bases). V lost 6 bases and J 4 bases, leaving 9 bases between the germline ends. The length of the CDR3 is 12 residues. Germline V CDR1 and CDR2: SEHNR, FQNEAQ (reference sequence). The chain's CDR3 is CASRTGGTEAFF. For the CDR3, the DNA is TGTGCCAGCAGAACCGGGGGCACTGAAGCTTTCTTT.

The chain recombines TRBV5-8 with TRBJ1-1, with D unclear. Germline V gives CDR1 SGHTS, CDR2 YDEGEE. The CDR3 covers 13 residues. V shed 0 bases and J shed 4 bases, with 7 bases lying between them. CDR3 sequence reads: CASSLGGVTEAFF. DNA for the CDR3: TGTGCCAGCAGCTTGGGTGGGGTCACTGAAGCTTTCTTT.

The genes are TRBV6-1 and TRBJ2-1; 10 nucleotides agree with TRBD1. The CDR3 consists of 16 residues. With V trimmed by 2 bases and J by 1 base, 2 bases remained unmatched. CDR1 MNHNS and CDR2 SASEGT come from the germline V gene. DNA of the CDR3: TGTGCCAGCAGTGAACCGGGACAGGGGTCCTACAATGAGCAGTTCTTC. Protein: CASSEPGQGSYNEQFF.

Written as DNA, the CDR3 is TGTGCCAGCAGTCTGGAACAGGGGTGGTACGAGCAGTACTTC. Translation: CASSLEQGWYEQYF. V gene TRBV27 combines with J gene TRBJ2-7; TRBD1 matches 7 bases. Trimming took 5 bases from V and 4 from J; bases not matched to a gene: 8. The CDR3 runs to 14 residues. Germline CDR1 MNHEY, CDR2 SMNVEV (reference sequence).

J is TRBJ1-1 and V is TRBV28; the D is unclear. In germline, CDR1 is MDHEN, CDR2 SYDVKM. CDR3 length: 11 residues. Trimming cost V 7 bases and J 1 base, with 4 bases left between them. CDR3 nucleotide sequence: TGTGCCAGCAAGGGGAACACTGAAGCTTTCTTT. This codes for CASKGNTEAFF.